Below are 24 T cell receptor beta chains sequenced from a single sample in a study of blood T cell repertoires in COVID-19. Data came from immunoSEQ multiplex PCR; TCRdb stores just in-frame clones and leaves some out. The sample includes a few hundred thousand clones, roughly 87% of them seen just once. Input material: PBMCs or T cells enriched from blood (not recorded which). The receptors come from a woman aged 25 to 39 who had recovered from COVID-19.

This chain joins TRBV19 and TRBJ1-5; TRBD1 aligns across 7 bases. This CDR3 comprises 17 residues. V shed 4 bases and J 4 bases; nucleotides not matched to a gene: 13. Per germline, CDR1 LNHDA and CDR2 SQIVND (reference sequence). The DNA of the CDR3 is TGTGCCAGTAGTACGCGGGACAGAGGCAACGGGAATCAGCCCCAGCATTTT. It yields the protein CASSTRDRGNGNQPQHF.

The rearrangement uses TRBV7-2 and TRBJ2-7, with 9 positions matching TRBD1. The germline gives CDR1 SGHTA, CDR2 FQGNSA. CDR3 length: 14 amino acids. Losses at the gene ends were 5 bases for V and 3 bases for J; bases not matched to a gene: 5. CDR3: CASSQGQGDYEQYF. CDR3 sequence (DNA): TGTGCCAGCAGCCAGGGACAGGGTGACTACGAGCAGTACTTC.

CDR3 residues: CASSFRVAYEQYF. The CDR3 region has the DNA TGTGCCAGCAGTTTTCGGGTTGCCTACGAGCAGTACTTC. This rearrangement joins TRBV28 to TRBJ2-7; D remains ambiguous. The V and J ends lost 3 bases and 2 bases respectively, with 8 bases between them. The CDR3 spans 13 residues. From germline, CDR1 is MDHEN and CDR2 SYDVKM.

This chain uses TRBV27 with TRBJ2-7; 10 bases are shared with TRBD2. With 3 bases clipped from V and 4 bases from J, the junction kept 6 bases outside the gene matches. The germline V gene encodes CDR1 MNHEY and CDR2 SMNVEV (reference sequence). There are 15 residues in the CDR3. The DNA for the CDR3 is TGTGCCAGCAGTTTCGGCCAGCGGGGGGGATACGAGCAGTACTTC. Translation: CASSFGQRGGYEQYF.

The gene calls are TRBV2 and TRBJ1-5; maybe TRBD1 (6 bases). Trimming removed 4 bases at V and 5 bases at J, with 15 bases between. This CDR3 is built from 15 residues. Germline CDR1 is SNHLY and CDR2 is FYNNEI. CDR3: CASSGSRGRDQPQHF. CDR3 in DNA: TGTGCCAGCAGTGGGTCCAGGGGTAGGGATCAGCCCCAGCATTTT.

V is TRBV5-8 and J is TRBJ2-7; the D call may be TRBD1 or TRBD2 (6 bases each). This CDR3 region has 13 residues. The V gene lost 4 bases and the J gene lost 6 bases, with 14 bases spanning the gap. Per germline, CDR1 SGHTS and CDR2 YDEGEE. The CDR3 spells CASSLEGVGEQYF. The DNA for the CDR3 is TGTGCCAGCAGCCTGGAGGGGGTTGGCGAGCAGTACTTC.

V usage is TRBV7-2 and J usage is TRBJ2-7; D is perhaps TRBD1 (6 bases). The CDR3 sequence is 14 residues long. V gave up 1 base and J gave up 2 bases, with 9 bases separating them. In germline, CDR1 is SGHTA, CDR2 FQGNSA. CDR3 in amino acids: CASSLVRGTYEQYF. The CDR3 DNA follows: TGTGCCAGCAGCTTAGTCAGGGGAACCTACGAGCAGTACTTC.

The chain has TRBV30 and TRBJ2-5; 10 bases agree with TRBD2. Trimming cost V 5 bases and J 4 bases; bases outside gene matches: 10. Germline V lookup: CDR1 GTSNPN, CDR2 SVGIG (reference sequence). The CDR3 is made up of 15 amino acids. The CDR3 protein is CAWGGTSVASETQYF. CDR3 sequence (DNA): TGTGCCTGGGGGGGGACTAGCGTTGCCTCAGAGACCCAGTACTTC.

This clone was recorded a few times. The rearrangement links TRBV11-2 to TRBJ2-3; 10 bases align to TRBD2. The CDR3 consists of 16 residues. Germline trimming cut 5 bases from V and 1 base from J; bases unmatched to any gene: 6. Germline V gives CDR1 SGHAT, CDR2 FQNNGV. The CDR3 sequence is CASSLNSGGRTDTQYF. CDR3 nucleotide sequence: TGTGCCAGCAGCCTTAATAGCGGGGGGCGCACAGATACGCAGTATTTT.

This chain joins TRBV28 and TRBJ2-7; 9 bases align to TRBD1. V was pared by 5 bases and J by 4 bases, with 12 bases of the junction left unmatched. The germline gives CDR1 MDHEN, CDR2 SYDVKM. This CDR3 is 16 amino acids long. DNA of the CDR3: TGTGCCAGCAGTCTCACCCCCGGGACAGGGAGGTACGAGCAGTACTTC. Its translation is CASSLTPGTGRYEQYF.

This chain joins TRBV19 and TRBJ1-1, with no clear D. The V and J ends lost 3 bases and 1 base respectively, with 9 bases between them. The CDR3 spans 14 residues. Germline V gene sequence: CDR1 LNHDA, CDR2 SQIVND (reference sequence). The chain's CDR3 is CASSISGQNTEAFF. CDR3 bases: TGTGCCAGTAGTATCTCTGGCCAGAACACTGAAGCTTTCTTT.

The chain carries TRBV25-1 and TRBJ1-6; D not resolved. Trimming took 0 bases from V and 9 from J, leaving 12 bases between them. Germline loops: CDR1 MGHDK, CDR2 SYGVNS. The CDR3 covers 15 residues. CDR3 sequence reads: CASSEYWLGSSPLHF. CDR3 DNA: TGTGCCAGCAGTGAATATTGGCTGGGCTCTTCACCCCTCCACTTT. The full variable domain, rest sourced from reference TRBV25-1 and TRBJ1-6, is EADIYQTPRYLVIGTGKKITLECSQTMGHDKMYWYQQDPGMELHLIHYSYGVNSTEKGDLSSESTVSRIRTEHFPLTLESARPSHTSQYLCASSEYWLGSSPLHFGNGTRLTVT.

The V gene is TRBV29-1, the J gene TRBJ2-3, with D tentatively TRBD1 (6 bases). CDR3 size: 13 residues. Germline V CDR1 and CDR2: SQVTM, ANQGSEA. With 6 bases removed from V and 0 bases from J, the gap between germline ends came to 10 bases. The CDR3 loop is CSVGTLSTDTQYF. The CDR3 region has the DNA TGCAGCGTCGGGACACTTAGCACAGATACGCAGTATTTT.

V gene TRBV28 combines with J gene TRBJ1-4, with 12 positions matching TRBD1. Per the germline V gene, CDR1 is MDHEN and CDR2 is SYDVKM. V shed 2 bases, J shed 8 bases, and the junction held 6 bases outside the gene matches. The CDR3 has 16 residues. The CDR3 spells CASSLGGQGAREKLFF. The CDR3 DNA follows: TGTGCCAGCAGTTTAGGGGGACAGGGGGCGCGCGAAAAACTGTTTTTT.

V usage is TRBV19 and J usage is TRBJ2-4; TRBD1 matches at 10 bases. V lost 5 bases and J lost 7; bases outside the gene matches: 14. This CDR3 is built from 17 residues. CDR1 is LNHDA and CDR2 is SQIVND in the germline V gene (reference sequence). CDR3: CASSDPRTGGVGNIQYF. The CDR3 DNA is TGTGCCAGTAGTGACCCCCGGACAGGGGGAGTAGGGAACATTCAGTACTTC.

The chain uses TRBV28 and TRBJ1-5; weak D call: TRBD1 (6 bases). V shed 5 bases and J shed 3 bases, with 14 bases lying between them. Germline values: CDR1 MDHEN, CDR2 SYDVKM. The CDR3 contains 15 residues. The CDR3 is CASSLITGNNQPQHF. CDR3 bases: TGTGCCAGCAGTCTGATTACAGGGAACAATCAGCCCCAGCATTTT.

This chain links TRBV7-6 with TRBJ2-7; 7 bases are a match to TRBD2. The tail of the sequence fits TRBJ2-4 better, so the J call may be wrong. Per germline, CDR1 SGHVS and CDR2 FNYEAQ. There are 14 residues in the CDR3. CDR3 region: CASSLLSGGGIQYF. DNA for the CDR3: TGTGCCAGCAGCTTACTCTCCGGCGGGGGCATTCAGTACTTC.

This clone appeared a few times. The DNA for the CDR3 is TGTGCCAGCAGCCCACCCGGGACAGGCGGCACCTCACCCCTCCACTTT. Translation gives CASSPPGTGGTSPLHF. The chain couples TRBV3-1 (or the pseudogene TRBV3-2) to TRBJ1-6, with TRBD1 matching over 8 bases. In germline, CDR1 is LGHDT, CDR2 YNNKEL (reference sequence). The ends lost 4 bases at V and 10 bases at J; junction bases unmatched: 12. This CDR3 has 16 amino acids.

The V gene is TRBV20-1, the J gene TRBJ1-2, with 8 bases aligning to TRBD1. This CDR3 region has 16 residues. Losses at the gene ends were 3 bases for V and 3 bases for J; bases not matched to a gene: 12. Looked up from germline, CDR1 is DFQATT and CDR2 is SNEGSKA (reference sequence). Written as DNA, the CDR3 is TGCAGTGCTAGTAATTTCGGACAGGGTGTAGACTATGGCTACACCTTC. Its protein product is CSASNFGQGVDYGYTF.

J is TRBJ1-6 and V is TRBV15; 9 bases match TRBD1. In germline, CDR1 is LNHNV, CDR2 YYDKDF (reference sequence). Trimming at V came to 3 bases and at J to 7 bases, leaving 4 bases not matched to a gene. The CDR3 extends over 15 amino acids. The CDR3 loop reads CATSSETGGNSPLHF. The CDR3 coding sequence is TGTGCCACCAGCAGTGAGACAGGGGGGAATTCACCCCTCCACTTT.

This clone has only one observation. The chain links TRBV3-1 (or the pseudogene TRBV3-2) to TRBJ1-3, with no clear D. Trimming removed 0 bases from V and 2 bases from J, with 5 bases in between. CDR3 length: 14 residues. Looked up from germline, CDR1 is LGHDT and CDR2 is YNNKEL (reference sequence). CDR3 DNA: TGTGCCAGCAGCCAAGAGGGAGCTGGAAACACCATATATTTT. Residues: CASSQEGAGNTIYF.

The chain links TRBV3-1 (or the pseudogene TRBV3-2) to TRBJ2-1; TRBD2 matches at 8 bases. CDR3 length: 19 residues. Looked up from germline, CDR1 is LGHDT and CDR2 is YNNKEL (reference sequence). Losses at the gene ends were 1 base for V and 9 bases for J; bases not matched to a gene: 20. CDR3 region: CASSQVPSLLERGPLEQFF. The CDR3 nucleotides are TGTGCCAGCAGCCAAGTGCCCTCTCTTCTCGAGCGGGGGCCGCTTGAGCAGTTCTTC.

This clone was picked up one time. The chain is built from TRBV9 and TRBJ1-3, with 7 bases matching TRBD1. Per germline, CDR1 SGDLS and CDR2 YYNGEE. The length of the CDR3 is 15 residues. The J segment lost 11 bases and the V segment lost 4 bases, leaving 15 bases of the junction unmatched. CDR3 amino acids: CASSKGGTARSPIYF. The CDR3 DNA reads as TGTGCCAGCAGCAAAGGGGGGACAGCCCGATCTCCCATATATTTT.

The chain combines TRBV18 with TRBJ2-7; TRBD2 matches 7 bases. This CDR3 has 15 amino acids. Germline V CDR1 and CDR2: KGHSH, LQKENI. The J segment lost 4 bases and the V segment lost 4 bases, leaving 10 bases of the junction unmatched. Written as DNA, the CDR3 is TGTGCCAGCTCACAAACCCGGGGGAGGGCTTACGAGCAGTACTTC. As protein: CASSQTRGRAYEQYF. The full variable domain, rest sourced from reference TRBV18 and TRBJ2-7, is NAGVMQNPRHLVRRRGQEARLRCSPMKGHSHVYWYRQLPEEGLKFMVYLQKENIIDESGMPKERFSAEFPKEGPSILRIQQVVRGDSAAYFCASSQTRGRAYEQYFGPGTRLTVT.